A selection of T cell receptor beta chains follows, all from one sample in a study of cytomegalovirus exposure and HLA in healthy donors. The table came from immunoSEQ multiplex PCR; TCRdb's copy has only in-frame clones and leaves some out. The sample contains about 120,000 clones, over 60% of which appear only once. Material: PBMCs. The receptors stem from a female donor in good health and CMV-seronegative. The CDR3 runs from the conserved cysteine through the conserved F or W. D genes are given only for firm matches. Clone size is not always given. Where it is, it says once, few, many or a class for expanded clones.

V	D	J	size	DNA	CDR3
TRBV4-3	TRBD2	TRBJ2-7	few	TGCGCCAGCAGCCAAGCGGGGGGACGCTACGAGCAGTACTTC	CASSQAGGRYEQYF
TRBV9	NA	TRBJ1-2	NA	TGTGCCAGCAGCCCCCAGGGGAGGGACGCGCATGGCTACACCTTC	CASSPQGRDAHGYTF
TRBV5-1	TRBD2	TRBJ2-2	NA	TGCGCCAGCAGCTTGGTACCGGGGGGTAGCCGGACCGGGGAGCTGTTTTTT	CASSLVPGGSRTGELFF
TRBV5-1	TRBD1	TRBJ1-2	NA	TGCGCCAGCAGCGACCAGGGGGCCCTTCCCCGATATGGCTACACCTTC	CASSDQGALPRYGYTF
TRBV6-5	NA	TRBJ2-7	NA	TGTGCCAGCAGTTCCCTGACAGGCTCCGAGCAGTACTTC	CASSSLTGSEQYF
TRBV11-1	NA	TRBJ2-5	NA	TGTGCCAGCAGCCGGGATCAAGAGACCCAGTACTTC	CASSRDQETQYF
TRBV6-1	TRBD2	TRBJ2-3	NA	TGTGCCTCTTTAACTAGCGGGGGCGCAGATACGCAGTATTTT	CASLTSGGADTQYF
TRBV2	NA	TRBJ2-5	NA	TGTGCCAGCAGTGCGGGGGTAGCTAGGGGCCAAGAGACCCAGTACTTC	CASSAGVARGQETQYF
TRBV7-8	TRBD1	TRBJ1-2	NA	TGTGCCAGCAGCTTAACAGGGGATGGCTACACCTTC	CASSLTGDGYTF
TRBV7-2	NA	TRBJ1-5	NA	TGTGCCAGCAGCTTATGGAGAGATCAGCCCCAGCATTTT	CASSLWRDQPQHF
TRBV2	NA	TRBJ1-1	few	TGTGCCAGCAGTGAATCTTCGGTACAGGATGAAGCTTTCTTT	CASSESSVQDEAFF
TRBV27	TRBD2	TRBJ2-5	NA	TGTGCCAGCAGTTCCAGGGGTACTAGCGGGGACCAAGAGACCCAGTACTTC	CASSSRGTSGDQETQYF
TRBV7-6	TRBD1	TRBJ1-3	NA	TGTGCCAGCAGCCAACCGACAGGGGAAGGAAACACCATATATTTT	CASSQPTGEGNTIYF
TRBV6-1	NA	TRBJ2-6	NA	TGTGCCAGCAGTGAATCCGGGATGACTGGGGCCAACGTCCTGACTTTC	CASSESGMTGANVLTF
TRBV7-2	TRBD2	TRBJ2-7	NA	TGTGCCAGCAGCTTAGACCGGGGGGACTCCTACGAGCAGTACTTC	CASSLDRGDSYEQYF